The sequence of this T cell receptor beta chain was determined in a study of T cells in localized non-small cell lung cancer. General study findings and limits: Adjacent lung held a median 57 of the top 100 tumor clones.

The method was immunoSEQ multiplex PCR; TCRdb's version includes in-frame clones alone and lacks a portion of them. The table shows about 59,000 clones, with 91% occurring only once. A word on this clone: The antigen is undetermined.

CDR3 length: 16 residues. V was clipped by 4 bases and J by 7 bases; unmatched bases: 15. Germline lookup yields CDR1 SGHNT and CDR2 YYREEE (reference sequence). The TCR sequence derives from a man between 35 and 75 years old with stage I lung adenocarcinoma. The genes are TRBV5-4 and TRBJ2-5; 8 bases align to TRBD1. The material sequenced was peripheral blood, taken before any cancer treatment. The CDR3 DNA is TGTGCCAGCAGCCTTCAACAAGGACAGGGTGGAGGGACCCAGTACTTC. Translating gives CASSLQQGQGGGTQYF.